A selection of T cell receptor beta chains follows, all from one sample in a study of OX40 agonist ivuxolimab in advanced cancers. Profiling relied on immunoSEQ multiplex PCR, and the TCRdb table lists in-frame clones only, not all of them. The repertoire consists of about 71,000 clones, with roughly 81% occurring once and the leading ten covering about 5%. The input for sequencing was CD4+ or CD8+ T cells sorted from blood, taken in a trial of the OX40 agonist ivuxolimab. These receptors all come from an adult with an advanced solid tumor such as melanoma, head and neck, liver or kidney cancer. Each CDR3 is given without its conserved first and last residue. The order of the fields is CDR3 protein, J gene, V gene, clone size. Size is stated for part of the rows, as once, few or many counts, or as a class when the clone is expanded.

cdr3_aa: ASSLALDEQY; j_call: TRBJ2-7; v_call: TRBV5-1; clone_size: -
cdr3_aa: ASSLVGLANEQF; j_call: TRBJ2-1; v_call: TRBV11-3; clone_size: -
cdr3_aa: ASNSGQGFYSNQPQH; j_call: TRBJ1-5; v_call: TRBV27; clone_size: -
cdr3_aa: ASSSSGRGPGGTQH; j_call: TRBJ1-5; v_call: TRBV7-9; clone_size: -
cdr3_aa: ASSLQQYNTEAF; j_call: TRBJ1-1; v_call: TRBV27; clone_size: -
cdr3_aa: ASSLFPGHTGELF; j_call: TRBJ2-2; v_call: TRBV5-1; clone_size: -
cdr3_aa: ASSPTGDTEAF; j_call: TRBJ1-1; v_call: TRBV7-2; clone_size: -
cdr3_aa: ASSSDGTNQPQH; j_call: TRBJ1-5; v_call: TRBV7-2; clone_size: -
cdr3_aa: ASSIQGGRAGELF; j_call: TRBJ2-2; v_call: TRBV19; clone_size: -
cdr3_aa: ASSQDLWDSSGNTIY; j_call: TRBJ1-3; v_call: TRBV4-2; clone_size: once
cdr3_aa: ASIRGGTETGELF; j_call: TRBJ2-2; v_call: TRBV19; clone_size: -
cdr3_aa: ASRRGQSSNQPQH; j_call: TRBJ1-5; v_call: TRBV6-5; clone_size: -
cdr3_aa: ASSPRGTSYEQY; j_call: TRBJ2-7; v_call: TRBV4-2; clone_size: -
cdr3_aa: ASSQDESGGPYQPQH; j_call: TRBJ1-5; v_call: TRBV4-1; clone_size: -
cdr3_aa: ASSQDPRTSGAGLYEQF; j_call: TRBJ2-1; v_call: TRBV4-1; clone_size: -
cdr3_aa: ASSFYLRGYEQY; j_call: TRBJ2-7; v_call: TRBV7-2; clone_size: -
cdr3_aa: ASSMTGDTEAF; j_call: TRBJ1-1; v_call: TRBV6-1; clone_size: -
cdr3_aa: ATSRDGITEPQH; j_call: TRBJ1-5; v_call: TRBV15; clone_size: few
cdr3_aa: ASRDSGRHEQF; j_call: TRBJ2-1; v_call: TRBV7-9; clone_size: once
cdr3_aa: ASSFAGGSYEQY; j_call: TRBJ2-7; v_call: TRBV5-1; clone_size: -
cdr3_aa: ASTTSGGSQETQY; j_call: TRBJ2-5; v_call: TRBV5-1; clone_size: -
cdr3_aa: ASSRTSVGDTQY; j_call: TRBJ2-3; v_call: TRBV7-6; clone_size: -
cdr3_aa: ASSLGDANGYT; j_call: TRBJ1-2; v_call: TRBV5-1; clone_size: -
cdr3_aa: ASSSPGQGGSYEQY; j_call: TRBJ2-7; v_call: TRBV6-4; clone_size: -
cdr3_aa: SVAGQGLAF; j_call: TRBJ1-1; v_call: TRBV29-1; clone_size: -
cdr3_aa: ASSTRLGFSSYEQY; j_call: TRBJ2-7; v_call: TRBV5-5; clone_size: -
cdr3_aa: ASSLVQGSGYT; j_call: TRBJ1-2; v_call: TRBV5-5; clone_size: -
cdr3_aa: ASSLGQDSYEQY; j_call: TRBJ2-7; v_call: TRBV7-9; clone_size: -
cdr3_aa: ASSLGTGDNSPLH; j_call: TRBJ1-6; v_call: TRBV13; clone_size: once
cdr3_aa: ASSYINAGFGNTIY; j_call: TRBJ1-3; v_call: TRBV7-2; clone_size: -
cdr3_aa: ASRPTGGNEQF; j_call: TRBJ2-1; v_call: TRBV7-2; clone_size: -
cdr3_aa: ASSLVGGGRTSHEQY; j_call: TRBJ2-7; v_call: TRBV7-2; clone_size: few
cdr3_aa: ASTGTSGTSSYNEQF; j_call: TRBJ2-1; v_call: TRBV5-4; clone_size: -
cdr3_aa: ATQDYQALNTEAF; j_call: TRBJ1-1; v_call: TRBV30; clone_size: -
cdr3_aa: ASSLSGQGAYSPLH; j_call: TRBJ1-6; v_call: TRBV5-1; clone_size: -
cdr3_aa: ASSLAWDGYT; j_call: TRBJ1-2; v_call: TRBV7-8; clone_size: -
cdr3_aa: ASSLRAGRGADTEAF; j_call: TRBJ1-1; v_call: TRBV7-3; clone_size: -
cdr3_aa: ASSQPGHNYEQY; j_call: TRBJ2-7; v_call: TRBV6-5; clone_size: -
cdr3_aa: ASSLWSVNEQF; j_call: TRBJ2-1; v_call: TRBV5-5; clone_size: -
cdr3_aa: ASSSEGDYAEQY; j_call: -; v_call: TRBV5-6; clone_size: once
cdr3_aa: ASSQVGEETQY; j_call: TRBJ2-5; v_call: TRBV4-2; clone_size: -
cdr3_aa: ASSVLGASSYNEQF; j_call: TRBJ2-1; v_call: TRBV9; clone_size: -
cdr3_aa: ASSPQTGRGYT; j_call: TRBJ1-2; v_call: TRBV11-3; clone_size: -
cdr3_aa: ASSVDNEQF; j_call: TRBJ2-1; v_call: TRBV10-2; clone_size: -
cdr3_aa: ASSPTSGGYTDTQY; j_call: TRBJ2-3; v_call: TRBV6-6; clone_size: -
cdr3_aa: ASEPDSNTEAF; j_call: TRBJ1-1; v_call: TRBV12-5; clone_size: -
cdr3_aa: ASSLEGTGGSPLH; j_call: TRBJ1-6; v_call: TRBV5-1; clone_size: few
cdr3_aa: ASSLGLHREQY; j_call: TRBJ2-7; v_call: TRBV7-9; clone_size: -
cdr3_aa: ASSLQGLGNSPLH; j_call: TRBJ1-6; v_call: TRBV9; clone_size: -
cdr3_aa: ASSLGTDTGNTIY; j_call: TRBJ1-3; v_call: TRBV6-5; clone_size: -
cdr3_aa: ASSRGQGLAGSEQY; j_call: TRBJ2-7; v_call: TRBV4-3; clone_size: -
cdr3_aa: AITGGKGDTQY; j_call: TRBJ2-3; v_call: TRBV10-3; clone_size: -
cdr3_aa: ASGIMDGSNYGYT; j_call: TRBJ1-2; v_call: TRBV7-2; clone_size: -
cdr3_aa: ASSSIEGWQETQY; j_call: TRBJ2-5; v_call: TRBV6-1; clone_size: once
cdr3_aa: ASSSSGGYEQY; j_call: TRBJ2-7; v_call: TRBV11-3; clone_size: -